This T cell receptor beta chain was obtained from a study of T-cell reconstitution after alpha-beta-depleted transplantation in children. Study-wide points: T cells produced anew were the main source of T-cell counts and diversity one year after transplant.

This clonotype was observed many times. Its antigen is unknown. The CDR3 has 16 residues. With V trimmed by 5 bases and J by 2 bases, 11 bases remained unmatched. During its preparation, the TCRbeta library received unique molecular identifiers. TCRdb passed the PCR reads through MiXCR, listing each CDR3 protein once. The sample has about 420,000 distinct CDR3 sequences, around 15% seen once. Source: PBMCs, mostly from graft donor cells, taken 360 days after TCRalphabeta/CD19-depleted stem cell transplant. The V gene is TRBV12-3 or TRBV12-4, the J gene TRBJ1-2; TRBD1 matches at 7 bases. This clonotype originated in a boy under two years old who had a stem cell transplant for Wiskott-Aldrich syndrome, so the T cells may come from the graft donor. The CDR3 here is CASSRHRDRLNYGYTF. The CDR3 DNA follows: TGTGCCAGCAGTCGTCATCGGGACAGACTAAACTATGGCTACACCTTC.